This TCR beta chain was documented in a study of beta chain features in type 1 diabetes. Study information: About 110,000,000 sorted cells were examined across all samples. Regarding the study as a whole: More deletions and fewer insertions at VDJ junctions were seen in type 1 diabetes patients. Sampled from patients, naive, central memory and Treg TCRB repertoires appeared more similar than those sampled from healthy donors.

Expressed TCRB transcripts were sequenced, since all the RNA that had been isolated was reverse transcribed. TCRdb's copy holds only in-frame clones and misses some; the assay was immunoSEQ multiplex PCR. Of around 150,000 clones in the sample, about 8.1% are singletons; the top ten hold almost 0.65%. This clone showed up just a few times. Its antigen is unidentified. V was shortened by 2 bases and J by 2 bases, with 13 bases between the two germline ends. From germline, CDR1 is MNHNY and CDR2 SVGAGI (reference sequence). The CDR3 spans 15 residues. Sorting of CD4+ naive, central memory, regulatory and stem cell-like memory cells was performed via CD45RO/CCR7/CD25/CD127/CD95/CD27.

Sequencing was done on a sample of central memory CD4+ T cells from blood. The sequence was collected from a man between 18 and 35 years old in good health. The chain is built from TRBV6-6 and TRBJ2-7, with a possible D match to TRBD1 (6 bases). In nucleotides, the CDR3 is TGTGCCAGCAGTTACCGGGCAGGGGCTACCTACGAGCAGTACTTC. It translates to CASSYRAGATYEQYF.